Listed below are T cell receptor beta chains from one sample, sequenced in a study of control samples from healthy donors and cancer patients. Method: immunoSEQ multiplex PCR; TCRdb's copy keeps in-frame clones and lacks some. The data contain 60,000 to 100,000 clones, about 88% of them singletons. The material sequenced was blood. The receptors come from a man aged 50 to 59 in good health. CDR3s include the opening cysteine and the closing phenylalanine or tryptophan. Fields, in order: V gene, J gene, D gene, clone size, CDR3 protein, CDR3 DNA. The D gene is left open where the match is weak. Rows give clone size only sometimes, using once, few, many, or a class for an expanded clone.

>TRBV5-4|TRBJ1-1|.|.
CASSLAGMNTEAFF
TGTGCCAGCAGCTTGGCAGGCATGAACACTGAAGCTTTCTTT
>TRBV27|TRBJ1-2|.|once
CASSLNGFGGYTF
TGTGCCAGCAGTTTAAACGGATTTGGGGGCTACACCTTC
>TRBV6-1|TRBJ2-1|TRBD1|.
CASSAKNGQGWGNEQFF
TGTGCCAGCAGTGCAAAAAATGGACAGGGATGGGGGAATGAGCAGTTCTTC
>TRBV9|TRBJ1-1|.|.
CASSRGAVNTEAFF
TGTGCCAGCAGCAGAGGGGCGGTGAACACTGAAGCTTTCTTT
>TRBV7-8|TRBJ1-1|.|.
CASSLREGNTEAFF
TGTGCCAGCAGCTTACGGGAAGGGAACACTGAAGCTTTCTTT
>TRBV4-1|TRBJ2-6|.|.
CASSKDSSGANVLTF
TGCGCCAGCAGCAAAGACAGCTCTGGGGCCAACGTCCTGACTTTC
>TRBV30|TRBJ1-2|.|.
CASTGYLGYGYTF
TGTGCCTCCACAGGGTATTTGGGCTATGGCTACACCTTC
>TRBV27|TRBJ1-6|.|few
CASSHTPPGTVGSPLHF
TGTGCCAGCAGCCACACTCCCCCCGGGACTGTGGGTTCACCCCTCCACTTT
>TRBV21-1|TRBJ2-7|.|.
CASSKDNRDSYEQYF
TGTGCCAGCAGCAAAGATAATCGGGACAGCTACGAGCAGTACTTC
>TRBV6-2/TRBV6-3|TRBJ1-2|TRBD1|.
CASSYAAGGGFGYTF
TGTGCCAGCAGTTACGCGGCAGGGGGGGGTTTCGGCTACACCTTC
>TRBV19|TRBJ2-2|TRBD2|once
CASLGLAGGNTGELFF
TGTGCCAGCTTGGGACTAGCGGGGGGTAACACCGGGGAGCTGTTTTTT
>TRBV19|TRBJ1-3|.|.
CASSYASGNTIYF
TGTGCCAGTAGTTATGCCTCTGGAAACACCATATATTTT
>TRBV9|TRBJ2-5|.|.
CASSRRGETQYF
TGTGCCAGCAGCCGCCGGGGAGAGACCCAGTACTTC
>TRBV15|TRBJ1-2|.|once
CATSPGRRRPSRGTDYGYTF
TGTGCCACCAGCCCCGGCCGACGTCGTCCATCGAGGGGTACCGACTATGGCTACACCTTC
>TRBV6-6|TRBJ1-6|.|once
CASSRTTGQSSYNSPLHF
TGTGCCAGCAGCCGAACGACAGGCCAGAGCTCCTATAATTCACCCCTCCACTTT
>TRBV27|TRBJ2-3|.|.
CASSVLGVQYF
TGTGCCAGCAGTGTGTTGGGGGTGCAGTATTTT
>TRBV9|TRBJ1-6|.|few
CASSVAVEVGNSPLHF
TGTGCCAGCAGCGTCGCCGTTGAAGTAGGGAATTCACCCCTCCACTTT
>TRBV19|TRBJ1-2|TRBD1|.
CASSGTGWNYGYTF
TGTGCCAGTAGTGGGACAGGTTGGAACTATGGCTACACCTTC
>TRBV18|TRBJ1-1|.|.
CASSRDLGTEAFF
TGTGCCAGCTCCAGGGATTTGGGCACTGAAGCTTTCTTT
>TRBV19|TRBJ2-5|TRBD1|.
CASSDRGRQETQYF
TGTGCCAGTAGCGACAGGGGGAGACAAGAGACCCAGTACTTC
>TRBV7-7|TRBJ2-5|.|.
CASSLGAMLLGETQYF
TGTGCTAGCAGCTTAGGGGCTATGTTGTTGGGGGAGACCCAGTACTTC
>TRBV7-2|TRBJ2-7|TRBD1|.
CASSLDREDSYEQYF
TGTGCCAGCAGCCTCGACAGGGAAGACTCCTACGAGCAGTACTTC
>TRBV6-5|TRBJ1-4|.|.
CASSYADRPTNEKLFF
TGTGCCAGCAGTTACGCGGACAGACCAACTAATGAAAAACTGTTTTTT
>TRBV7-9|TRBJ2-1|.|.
CASSLGGGLGSSYNEQFF
TGTGCCAGCAGCTTAGGTGGGGGTTTGGGGAGCTCCTACAATGAGCAGTTCTTC
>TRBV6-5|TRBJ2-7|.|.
CASRRGGLVGYEQYF
TGTGCCAGCAGACGCGGGGGCCTGGTAGGCTACGAGCAGTACTTC
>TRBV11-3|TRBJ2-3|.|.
CASSWHRGAGAADTQYF
TGTGCCAGCAGCTGGCATCGGGGGGCGGGGGCCGCAGATACGCAGTATTTT
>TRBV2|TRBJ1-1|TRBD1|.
CASAQGGETEAFF
TGTGCCAGCGCCCAGGGGGGAGAAACTGAAGCTTTCTTT
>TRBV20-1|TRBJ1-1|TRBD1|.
CSASPGTGGWGNTEAFF
TGCAGTGCTAGTCCCGGGACAGGGGGATGGGGGAACACTGAAGCTTTCTTT
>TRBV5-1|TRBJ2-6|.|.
CASSFLGWSSGANVLTF
TGCGCCAGCAGCTTTTTAGGGTGGAGCTCTGGGGCCAACGTCCTGACTTTC
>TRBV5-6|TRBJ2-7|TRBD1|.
CASSSYGQGPYEQYF
TGTGCCAGCAGCAGCTACGGACAGGGTCCCTACGAGCAGTACTTC
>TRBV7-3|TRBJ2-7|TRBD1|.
CASSLTGQGGPEQYF
TGTGCCAGCAGCTTAACGGGACAGGGAGGTCCCGAGCAGTACTTC
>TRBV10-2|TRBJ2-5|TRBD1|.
CASSEPKGTGYF
TGCGCCAGCAGTGAGCCGAAGGGGACAGGGTACTTC
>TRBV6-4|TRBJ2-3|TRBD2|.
CASSDSKAGGPDTQYF
TGTGCCAGCAGTGACTCGAAGGCGGGGGGGCCAGATACGCAGTATTTT
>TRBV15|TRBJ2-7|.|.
CATSRVHLSYEQYF
TGTGCCACCAGCAGAGTGCACCTATCCTACGAGCAGTACTTC
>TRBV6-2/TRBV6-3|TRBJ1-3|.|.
CASSYSSRNGNTIYF
TGTGCCAGCAGTTACTCTTCCAGAAATGGAAACACCATATATTTT
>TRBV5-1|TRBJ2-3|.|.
CASSSQRIDTQYF
TGCGCCAGCAGCTCGCAGCGGATAGATACGCAGTATTTT
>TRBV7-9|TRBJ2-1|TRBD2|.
CASSSWTSGGRGNEQFF
TGTGCCAGCAGCTCCTGGACTAGCGGGGGCAGGGGGAATGAGCAGTTCTTC
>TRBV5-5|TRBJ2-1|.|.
CASSLYDWSTGNEQFF
TGTGCCAGCAGCTTATACGACTGGTCGACAGGCAATGAGCAGTTCTTC
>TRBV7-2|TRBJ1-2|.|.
CASSLSPSGGYTF
TGTGCCAGCAGCTTATCCCCCTCGGGTGGCTACACCTTC
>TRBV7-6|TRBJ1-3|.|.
CASSPRETDSGNTIYF
TGTGCCAGCAGCCCCAGGGAGACAGACTCTGGAAACACCATATATTTT
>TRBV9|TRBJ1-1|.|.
CASSETDNTEAFF
TGTGCCAGCAGCGAGACAGATAACACTGAAGCTTTCTTT